This TCR beta chain derives from a study of blood T cells in healthy people across ages. Study findings and constraints: Both naive CD4+ cell counts and diversity were greater in long-lived donors than in aged donors.

Ten or more counts support this clonotype. The antigen is not known. A second PCR, run for roughly 7 to 11 cycles, used a sample-barcoded 5' primer plus a J-beta primer mix. TCRdb used MiXCR to reprocess the 5' RACE reads, holding one entry per CDR3 protein. The data hold 550,000 to 800,000 distinct CDR3 sequences, with less than 40% observed a single time. The CDR3 runs 13 residues. V lost 5 bases, J lost 1 base, and 7 bases lay in between. Looked up from germline, CDR1 is SGHTA and CDR2 is FQGTGA. RNA extraction gave at least 5 micrograms of total RNA per sample. This receptor was identified in a woman of 80 years or more in good health. Sequences were obtained from blood. V and J are TRBV7-3 and TRBJ2-3; D is undetermined. The CDR3, as DNA: TGTGCCAGCAGCCGCTTTGGCACAGATACGCAGTATTTT. Its protein product is CASSRFGTDTQYF.